A selection of T cell receptor beta chains follows, all from one sample in a study of post-analysis software for immune sequencing data. TCRdb itself ran the PCR reads through MiXCR, one entry per CDR3 protein. The sample has hundreds of thousands of distinct CDR3 sequences, 25% to 30% seen once. The specimen sequenced was blood. Source of these receptors: a girl between 5 and 17 years old with multiple sclerosis. CDR3s include the opening cysteine and the closing phenylalanine or tryptophan.

TRBV7-9 CASSASGTGGKGYTF
TRBV20-1 CGGVWGTEAFF
TRBV5-1 CASSLEAGVGTGDGYTF
TRBV28 CASTKGTSASWNEQFF
TRBV7-2 CASSLGGPSGRASRETQYF
TRBV9 CASSVTSGAHNEQFF
TRBV12-5 CASGSGLNTGELFF
TRBV6-2/TRBV6-3 CASSRSAAYNEQFF
TRBV7-2 CASSLGQGAAQAQYF
TRBV7-9 CASSLGRVAGVIPDTQYF
TRBV6-5 CASSYAGKAEAFF
TRBV5-4 CASSFSGGAPTQYF
TRBV20-1 CSAATPGLARGNEQFF
TRBV5-1 CASTLGLARREQFF
TRBV7-2 CASSRYRPYYEQYF
TRBV29-1 CSALTGNTEAFF
TRBV6-1 CASRPSGFSNTEAFF
TRBV7-9 CAGSYGTGGFQPQHF
TRBV29-1 CSVWSNEKLFF
TRBV3-1 CASSQNPAPNEQFF
TRBV7-2 CASSLEGIRTYEQYF
TRBV9 CASSVGDSYEQYF
TRBV10-3 CAIRASGTGDGYTF
TRBV28 CASSSNRIGVNEQFF
TRBV29-1 CSVVIVRDEQFF
TRBV27 CTSSPYTDTQYF
TRBV7-9 CASSLLDRGSEEQYF
TRBV20-1 CSARELGGADNEQFF